This entry features one T cell receptor (beta chain) sequence. These data come from a study of long-term antiretroviral therapy in people with HIV. Survey level was the resolution at which the v3.0 immunoSEQ assay ran. Profiling relied on immunoSEQ multiplex PCR, and the TCRdb table lists in-frame clones only, not all of them. Of 20,000 to 25,000 clones listed, around four fifths are singletons. V was cut by 4 bases and J by 1 base, with 15 bases left in between. Germline V gene sequence: CDR1 MNHEY, CDR2 SVGAGI. The CDR3 is 16 residues long. The clonotype originates from a man aged 35-49 years with HIV. The sequencing here drew on unsorted PBMCs, taken 1.6 years after starting antiretroviral therapy. The rearrangement uses TRBV6-5 and TRBJ2-3; D not resolved. For the CDR3, the DNA is TGTGCCAGCAGTTCACCCAGTGGTAAGGGCACAGATACGCAGTATTTT. It is translated as CASSSPSGKGTDTQYF.